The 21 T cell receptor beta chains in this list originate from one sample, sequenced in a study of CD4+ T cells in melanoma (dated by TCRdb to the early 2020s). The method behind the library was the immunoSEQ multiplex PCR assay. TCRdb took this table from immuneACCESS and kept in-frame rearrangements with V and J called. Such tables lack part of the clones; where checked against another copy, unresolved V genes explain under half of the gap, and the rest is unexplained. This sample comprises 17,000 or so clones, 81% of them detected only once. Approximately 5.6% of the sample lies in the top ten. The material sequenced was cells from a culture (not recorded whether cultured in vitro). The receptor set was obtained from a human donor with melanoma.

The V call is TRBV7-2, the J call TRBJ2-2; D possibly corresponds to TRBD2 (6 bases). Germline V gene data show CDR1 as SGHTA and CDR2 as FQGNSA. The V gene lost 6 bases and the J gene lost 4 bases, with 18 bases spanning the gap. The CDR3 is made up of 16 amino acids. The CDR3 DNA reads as TGTGCCAGCAGGGCCTCCTCAGGAGGGGCCACCGGGGAGCTGTTTTTT. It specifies CASRASSGGATGELFF.

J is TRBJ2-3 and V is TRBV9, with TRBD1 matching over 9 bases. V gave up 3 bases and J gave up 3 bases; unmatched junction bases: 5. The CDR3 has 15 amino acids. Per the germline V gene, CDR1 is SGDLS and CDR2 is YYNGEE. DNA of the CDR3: TGTGCCAGCAGCGGCACAGGGGGCGCGACAGATACGCAGTATTTT. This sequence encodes CASSGTGGATDTQYF.

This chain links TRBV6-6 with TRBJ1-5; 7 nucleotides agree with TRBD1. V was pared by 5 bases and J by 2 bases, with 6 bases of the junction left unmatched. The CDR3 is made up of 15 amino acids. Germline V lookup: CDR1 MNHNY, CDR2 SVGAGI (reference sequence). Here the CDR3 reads CASSAQGRGNQPQHF. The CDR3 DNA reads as TGTGCCAGCAGTGCACAGGGGAGGGGCAATCAGCCCCAGCATTTT.

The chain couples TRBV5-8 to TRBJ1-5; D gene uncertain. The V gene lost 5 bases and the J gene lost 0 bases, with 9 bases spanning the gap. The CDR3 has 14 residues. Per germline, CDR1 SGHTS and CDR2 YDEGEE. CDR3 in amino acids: CASRRVYSNQPQHF. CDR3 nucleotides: TGTGCCAGCAGGCGGGTTTATAGCAATCAGCCCCAGCATTTT. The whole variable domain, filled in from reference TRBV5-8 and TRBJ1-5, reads EAGVTQSPTHLIKTRGQQATLRCSPISGHTSVYWYQQALGLGLQFLLWYDEGEERNRGNFPPRFSGRQFPNYSSELNVNALELEDSALYLCASRRVYSNQPQHFGDGTRLSIL.

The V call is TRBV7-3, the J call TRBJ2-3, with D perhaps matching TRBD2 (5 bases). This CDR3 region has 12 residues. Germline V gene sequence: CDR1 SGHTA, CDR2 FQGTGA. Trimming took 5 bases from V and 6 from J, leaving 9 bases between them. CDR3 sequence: CASSHGDDTQYF. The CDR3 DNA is TGTGCCAGCAGCCACGGGGATGATACGCAGTATTTT.

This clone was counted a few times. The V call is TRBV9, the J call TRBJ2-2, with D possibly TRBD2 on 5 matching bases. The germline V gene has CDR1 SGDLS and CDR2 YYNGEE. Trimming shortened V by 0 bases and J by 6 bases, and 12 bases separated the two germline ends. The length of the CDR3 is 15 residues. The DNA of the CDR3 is TGTGCCAGCAGCGTAGGAACTAGTCGGGCCGGGGAGCTGTTTTTT. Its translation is CASSVGTSRAGELFF. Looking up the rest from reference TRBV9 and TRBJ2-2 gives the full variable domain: DSGVTQTPKHLITATGQRVTLRCSPRSGDLSVYWYQQSLDQGLQFLIQYYNGEERAKGNILERFSAQQFPDLHSELNLSSLELGDSALYFCASSVGTSRAGELFFGEGSRLTVL.

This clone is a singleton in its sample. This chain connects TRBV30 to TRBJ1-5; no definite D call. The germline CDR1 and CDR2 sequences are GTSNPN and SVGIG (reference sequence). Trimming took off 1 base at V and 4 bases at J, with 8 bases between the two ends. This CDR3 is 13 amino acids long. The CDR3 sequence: CAWSGGGNQPQHF. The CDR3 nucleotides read TGTGCCTGGAGTGGGGGTGGGAATCAGCCCCAGCATTTT. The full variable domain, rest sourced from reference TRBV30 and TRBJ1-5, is SQTIHQWPATLVQPVGSPLSLECTVEGTSNPNLYWYRQAAGRGLQLLFYSVGIGQISSEVPQNLSASRPQDRQFILSSKKLLLSDSGFYLCAWSGGGNQPQHFGDGTRLSIL.

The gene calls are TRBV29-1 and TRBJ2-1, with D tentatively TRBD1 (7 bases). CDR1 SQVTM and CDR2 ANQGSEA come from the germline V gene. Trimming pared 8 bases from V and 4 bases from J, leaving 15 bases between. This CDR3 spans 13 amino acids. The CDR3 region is CSLGQAGYNEQFF. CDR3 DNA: TGCAGCTTAGGACAGGCGGGGTACAATGAGCAGTTCTTC.

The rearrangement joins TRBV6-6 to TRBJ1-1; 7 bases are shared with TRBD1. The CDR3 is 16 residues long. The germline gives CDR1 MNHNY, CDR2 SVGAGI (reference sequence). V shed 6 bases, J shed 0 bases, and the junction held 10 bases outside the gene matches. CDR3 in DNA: TGTGCCAGCAGCCACCATAGGACAGGTCTGAACACTGAAGCTTTCTTT. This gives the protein CASSHHRTGLNTEAFF.

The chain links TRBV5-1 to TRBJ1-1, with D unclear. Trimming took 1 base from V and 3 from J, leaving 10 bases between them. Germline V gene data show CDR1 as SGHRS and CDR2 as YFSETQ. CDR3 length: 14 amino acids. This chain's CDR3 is CASSLPDGYTEAFF. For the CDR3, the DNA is TGCGCCAGCAGCTTGCCGGACGGGTACACTGAAGCTTTCTTT.

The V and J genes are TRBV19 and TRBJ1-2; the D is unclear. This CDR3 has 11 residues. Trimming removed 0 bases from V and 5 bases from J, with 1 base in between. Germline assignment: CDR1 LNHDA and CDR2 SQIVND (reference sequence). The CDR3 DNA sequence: TGTGCCAGTAGTATAGATTATGGCTACACCTTC. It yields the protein CASSIDYGYTF.

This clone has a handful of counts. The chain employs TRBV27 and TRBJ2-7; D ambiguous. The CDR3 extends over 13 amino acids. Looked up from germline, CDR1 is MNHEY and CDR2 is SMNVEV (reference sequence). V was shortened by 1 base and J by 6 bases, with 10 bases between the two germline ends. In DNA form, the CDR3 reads TGTGCCAGCAGTTTATGTACAGTTTGCGAGCAGTACTTC. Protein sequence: CASSLCTVCEQYF.

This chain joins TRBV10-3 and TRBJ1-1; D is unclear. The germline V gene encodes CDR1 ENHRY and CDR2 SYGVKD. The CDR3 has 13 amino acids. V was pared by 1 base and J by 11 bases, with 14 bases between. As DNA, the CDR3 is TGTGCCATCAGTGAGTTAGGGAAAGTCCCGGCTTTCTTT. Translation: CAISELGKVPAFF.

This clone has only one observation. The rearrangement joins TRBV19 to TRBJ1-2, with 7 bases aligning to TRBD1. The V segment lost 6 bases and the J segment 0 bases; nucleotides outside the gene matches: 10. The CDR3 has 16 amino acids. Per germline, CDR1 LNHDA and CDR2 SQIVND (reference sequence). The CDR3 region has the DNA TGTGCCAGTAGGGACGTGGGACAGAAAGCTAACTATGGCTACACCTTC. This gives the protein CASRDVGQKANYGYTF. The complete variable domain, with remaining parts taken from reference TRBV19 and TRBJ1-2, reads DGGITQSPKYLFRKEGQNVTLSCEQNLNHDAMYWYRQDPGQGLRLIYYSQIVNDFQKGDIAEGYSVSREKKESFPLTVTSAQKNPTAFYLCASRDVGQKANYGYTFGSGTRLTVV.

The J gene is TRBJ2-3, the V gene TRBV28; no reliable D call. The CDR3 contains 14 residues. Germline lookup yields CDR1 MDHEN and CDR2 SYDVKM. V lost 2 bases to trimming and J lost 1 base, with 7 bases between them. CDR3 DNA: TGTGCCAGCAGTTTAAGTGGCGGCACAGATACGCAGTATTTT. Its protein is CASSLSGGTDTQYF.

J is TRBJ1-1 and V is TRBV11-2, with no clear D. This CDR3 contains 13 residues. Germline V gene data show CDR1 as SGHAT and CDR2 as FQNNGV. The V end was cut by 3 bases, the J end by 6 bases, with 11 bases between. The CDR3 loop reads CASSFEVGPEAFF. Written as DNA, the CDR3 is TGTGCCAGCAGCTTTGAAGTCGGTCCTGAAGCTTTCTTT.

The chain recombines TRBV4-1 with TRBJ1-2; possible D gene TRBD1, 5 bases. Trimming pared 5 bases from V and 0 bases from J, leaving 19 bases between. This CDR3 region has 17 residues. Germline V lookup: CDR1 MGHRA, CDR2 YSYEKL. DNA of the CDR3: TGCGCCAGCAGCTGGGGACGGGGTCAGCAAACTAACTATGGCTACACCTTC. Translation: CASSWGRGQQTNYGYTF.

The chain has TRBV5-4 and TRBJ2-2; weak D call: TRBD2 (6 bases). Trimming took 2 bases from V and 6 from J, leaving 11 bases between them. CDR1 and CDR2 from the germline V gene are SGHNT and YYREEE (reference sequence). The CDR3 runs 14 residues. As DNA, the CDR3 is TGTGCCAGCAGCTTAGGCGGGGACGCCGGGGAGCTGTTTTTT. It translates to CASSLGGDAGELFF.

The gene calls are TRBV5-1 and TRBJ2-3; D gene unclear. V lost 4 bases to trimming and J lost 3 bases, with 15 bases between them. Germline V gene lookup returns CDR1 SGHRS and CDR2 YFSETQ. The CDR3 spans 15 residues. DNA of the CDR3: TGCGCCAGCAGCGCCTCTAGGGTCCCTACAGATACGCAGTATTTT. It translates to CASSASRVPTDTQYF.

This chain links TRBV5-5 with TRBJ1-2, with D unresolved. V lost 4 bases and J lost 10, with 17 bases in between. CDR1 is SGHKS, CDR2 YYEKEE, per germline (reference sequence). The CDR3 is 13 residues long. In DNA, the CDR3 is TGTGCCAGCAGCCTAGGAGACACCTCATACTACACCTTC. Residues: CASSLGDTSYYTF.

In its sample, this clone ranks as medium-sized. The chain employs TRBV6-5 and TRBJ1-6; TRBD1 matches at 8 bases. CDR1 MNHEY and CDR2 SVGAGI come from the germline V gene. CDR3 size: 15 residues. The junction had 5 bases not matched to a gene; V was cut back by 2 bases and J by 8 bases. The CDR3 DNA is TGTGCCAGCAGTTACGGATCAGGGGGCCATTCACCCCTCCACTTT. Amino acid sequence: CASSYGSGGHSPLHF.